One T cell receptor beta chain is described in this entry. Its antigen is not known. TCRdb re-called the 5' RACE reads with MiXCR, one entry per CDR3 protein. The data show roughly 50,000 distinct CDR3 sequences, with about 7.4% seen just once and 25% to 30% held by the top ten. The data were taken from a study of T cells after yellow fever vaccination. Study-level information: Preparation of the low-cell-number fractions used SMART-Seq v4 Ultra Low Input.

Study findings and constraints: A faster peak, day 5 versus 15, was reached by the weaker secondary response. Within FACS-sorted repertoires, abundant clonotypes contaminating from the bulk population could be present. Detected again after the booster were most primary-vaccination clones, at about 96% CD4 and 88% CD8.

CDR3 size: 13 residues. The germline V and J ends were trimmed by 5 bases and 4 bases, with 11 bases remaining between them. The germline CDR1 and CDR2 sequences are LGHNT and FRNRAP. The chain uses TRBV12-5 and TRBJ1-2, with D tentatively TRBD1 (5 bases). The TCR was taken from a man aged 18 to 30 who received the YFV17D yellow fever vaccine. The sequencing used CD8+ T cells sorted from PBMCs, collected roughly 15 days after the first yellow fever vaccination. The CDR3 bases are TGTGCTAGTGGTACGGGACTGATCTATGGCTACACCTTC. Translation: CASGTGLIYGYTF. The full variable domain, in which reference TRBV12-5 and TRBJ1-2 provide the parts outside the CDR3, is DARVTQTPRHKVTEMGQEVTMRCQPILGHNTVFWYRQTMMQGLELLAYFRNRAPLDDSGMPKDRFSAEMPDATLATLKIQPSEPRDSAVYFCASGTGLIYGYTFGSGTRLTVV.